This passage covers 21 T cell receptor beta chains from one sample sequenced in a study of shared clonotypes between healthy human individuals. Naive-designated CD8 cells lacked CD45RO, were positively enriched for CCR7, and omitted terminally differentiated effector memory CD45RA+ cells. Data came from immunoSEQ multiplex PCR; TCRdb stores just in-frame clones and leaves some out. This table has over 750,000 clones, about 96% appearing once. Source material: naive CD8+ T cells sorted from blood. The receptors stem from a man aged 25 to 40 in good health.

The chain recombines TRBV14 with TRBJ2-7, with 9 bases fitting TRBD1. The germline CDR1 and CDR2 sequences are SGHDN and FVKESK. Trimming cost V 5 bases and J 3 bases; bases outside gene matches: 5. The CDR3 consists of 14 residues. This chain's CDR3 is CASSWGQGIYEQYF. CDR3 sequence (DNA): TGTGCCAGCAGCTGGGGACAGGGAATCTACGAGCAGTACTTC.

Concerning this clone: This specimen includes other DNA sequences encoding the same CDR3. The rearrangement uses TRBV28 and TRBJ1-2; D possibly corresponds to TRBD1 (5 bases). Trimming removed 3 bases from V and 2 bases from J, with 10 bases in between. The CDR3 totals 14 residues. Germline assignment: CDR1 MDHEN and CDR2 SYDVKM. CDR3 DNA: TGTGCCAGCAGTTTGAGGGGCCTGAACTATGGCTACACCTTC. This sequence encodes CASSLRGLNYGYTF.

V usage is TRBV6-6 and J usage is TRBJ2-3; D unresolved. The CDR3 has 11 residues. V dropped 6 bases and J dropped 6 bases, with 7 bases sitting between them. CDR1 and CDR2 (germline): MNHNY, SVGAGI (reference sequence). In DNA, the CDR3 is TGTGCCAGCAGCCCAAGTGATACGCAGTATTTT. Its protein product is CASSPSDTQYF.

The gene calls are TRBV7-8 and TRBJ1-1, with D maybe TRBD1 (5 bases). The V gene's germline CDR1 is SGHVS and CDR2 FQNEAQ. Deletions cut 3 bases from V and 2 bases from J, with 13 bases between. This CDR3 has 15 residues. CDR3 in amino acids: CASSFAGIFNTEAFF. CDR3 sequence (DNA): TGTGCCAGCAGCTTCGCAGGGATCTTTAACACTGAAGCTTTCTTT.

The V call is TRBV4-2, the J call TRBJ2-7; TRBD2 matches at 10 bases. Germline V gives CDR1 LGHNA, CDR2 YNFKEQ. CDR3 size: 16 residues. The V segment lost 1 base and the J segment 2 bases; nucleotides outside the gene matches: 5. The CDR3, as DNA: TGTGCCAGCAGCCAAGGAGAACTAGCGGGACCCTACGAGCAGTACTTC. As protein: CASSQGELAGPYEQYF.

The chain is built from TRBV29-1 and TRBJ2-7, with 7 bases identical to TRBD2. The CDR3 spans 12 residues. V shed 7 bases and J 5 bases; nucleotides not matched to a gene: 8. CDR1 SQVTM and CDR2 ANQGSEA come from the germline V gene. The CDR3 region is CSAEGLADEQYF. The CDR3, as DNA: TGCAGCGCCGAAGGCCTAGCGGACGAGCAGTACTTC.

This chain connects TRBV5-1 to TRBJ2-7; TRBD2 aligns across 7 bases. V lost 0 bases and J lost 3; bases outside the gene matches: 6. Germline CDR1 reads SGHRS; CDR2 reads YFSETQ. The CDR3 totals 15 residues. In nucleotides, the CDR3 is TGCGCCAGCAGCTTGGGGCTAGCGGTACACTACGAGCAGTACTTC. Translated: CASSLGLAVHYEQYF.

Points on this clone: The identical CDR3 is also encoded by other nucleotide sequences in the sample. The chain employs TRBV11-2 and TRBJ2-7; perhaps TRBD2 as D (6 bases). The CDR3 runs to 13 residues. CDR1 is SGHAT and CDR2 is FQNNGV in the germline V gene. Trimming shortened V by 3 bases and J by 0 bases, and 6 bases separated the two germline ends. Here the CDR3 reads CASSFGSSYEQYF. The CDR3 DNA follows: TGTGCCAGCAGCTTCGGGAGCTCCTACGAGCAGTACTTC.

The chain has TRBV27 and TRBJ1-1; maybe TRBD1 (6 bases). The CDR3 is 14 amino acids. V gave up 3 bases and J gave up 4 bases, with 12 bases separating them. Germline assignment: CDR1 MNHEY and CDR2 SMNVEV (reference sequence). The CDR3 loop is CASSFQGGGTEAFF. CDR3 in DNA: TGTGCCAGCAGTTTCCAGGGAGGGGGCACTGAAGCTTTCTTT.

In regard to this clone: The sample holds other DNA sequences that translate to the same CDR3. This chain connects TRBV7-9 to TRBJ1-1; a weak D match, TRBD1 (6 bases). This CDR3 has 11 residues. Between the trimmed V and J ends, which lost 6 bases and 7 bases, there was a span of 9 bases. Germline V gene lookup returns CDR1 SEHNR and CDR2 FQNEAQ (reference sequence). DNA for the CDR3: TGTGCCAGCAGACAGGACAGTGAAGCTTTCTTT. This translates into CASRQDSEAFF. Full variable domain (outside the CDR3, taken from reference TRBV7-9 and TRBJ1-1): DTGVSQNPRHKITKRGQNVTFRCDPISEHNRLYWYRQTLGQGPEFLTYFQNEAQLEKSRLLSDRFSAERPKGSFSTLEIQRTEQGDSAMYLCASRQDSEAFFGQGTRLTVV.

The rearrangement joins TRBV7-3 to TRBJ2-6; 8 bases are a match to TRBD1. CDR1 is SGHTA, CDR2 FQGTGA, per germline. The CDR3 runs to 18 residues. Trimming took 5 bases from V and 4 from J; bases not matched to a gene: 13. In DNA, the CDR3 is TGTGCCAGCAGCCGTCCGGGACAGGACTCGTTGGGGGCCAACGTCCTGACTTTC. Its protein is CASSRPGQDSLGANVLTF.

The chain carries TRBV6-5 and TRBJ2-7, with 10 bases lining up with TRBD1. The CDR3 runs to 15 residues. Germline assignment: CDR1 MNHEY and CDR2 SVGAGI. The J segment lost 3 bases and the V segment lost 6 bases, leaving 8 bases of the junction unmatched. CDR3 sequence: CASSKTDRGFYEQYF. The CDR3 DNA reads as TGTGCCAGCAGCAAGACGGACAGGGGGTTCTACGAGCAGTACTTC.

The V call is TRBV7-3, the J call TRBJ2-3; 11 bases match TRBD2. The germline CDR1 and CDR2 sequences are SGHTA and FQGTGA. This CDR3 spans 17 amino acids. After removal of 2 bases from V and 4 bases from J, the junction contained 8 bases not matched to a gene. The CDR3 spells CASSLPLAGGGADTQYF. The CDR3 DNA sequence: TGTGCCAGCAGCTTACCTCTAGCGGGAGGCGGGGCAGATACGCAGTATTTT.

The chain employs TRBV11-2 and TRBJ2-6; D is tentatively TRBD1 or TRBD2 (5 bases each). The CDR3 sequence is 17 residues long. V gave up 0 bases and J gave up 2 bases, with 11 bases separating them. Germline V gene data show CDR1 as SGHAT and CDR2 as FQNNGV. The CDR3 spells CASSLDPGSAGANVLTF. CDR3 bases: TGTGCCAGCAGCTTAGATCCAGGGAGTGCTGGGGCCAACGTCCTGACTTTC. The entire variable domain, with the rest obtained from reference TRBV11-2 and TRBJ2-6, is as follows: EAGVAQSPRYKIIEKRQSVAFWCNPISGHATLYWYQQILGQGPKLLIQFQNNGVVDDSQLPKDRFSAERLKGVDSTLKIQPAKLEDSAVYLCASSLDPGSAGANVLTFGAGSRLTVL.

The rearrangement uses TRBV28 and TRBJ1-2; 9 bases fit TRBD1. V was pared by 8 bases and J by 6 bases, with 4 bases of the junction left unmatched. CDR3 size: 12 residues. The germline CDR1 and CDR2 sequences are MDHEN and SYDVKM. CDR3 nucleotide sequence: TGTGCCAGCGCAACAGGGGGCGATGGCTACACCTTC. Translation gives CASATGGDGYTF.

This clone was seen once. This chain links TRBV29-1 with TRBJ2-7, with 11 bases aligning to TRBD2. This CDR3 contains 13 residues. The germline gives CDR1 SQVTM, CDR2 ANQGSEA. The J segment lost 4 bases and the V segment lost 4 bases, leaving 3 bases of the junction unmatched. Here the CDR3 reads CSVVGLADYEQYF. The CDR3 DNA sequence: TGCAGCGTTGTGGGACTAGCGGATTACGAGCAGTACTTC.

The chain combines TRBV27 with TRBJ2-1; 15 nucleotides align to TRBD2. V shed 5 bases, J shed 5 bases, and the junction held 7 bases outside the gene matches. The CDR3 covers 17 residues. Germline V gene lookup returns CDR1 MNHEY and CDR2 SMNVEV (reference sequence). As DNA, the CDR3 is TGTGCCAGCAGTCGGACTAGCGGGAGGGGTGCACACAATGAGCAGTTCTTC. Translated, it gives CASSRTSGRGAHNEQFF.

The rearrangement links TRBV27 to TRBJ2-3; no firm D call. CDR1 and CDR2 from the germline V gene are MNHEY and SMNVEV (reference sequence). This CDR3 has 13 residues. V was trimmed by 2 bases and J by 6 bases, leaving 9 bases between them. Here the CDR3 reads CASSLQLGDTQYF. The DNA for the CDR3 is TGTGCCAGCAGTTTACAGCTGGGGGATACGCAGTATTTT.

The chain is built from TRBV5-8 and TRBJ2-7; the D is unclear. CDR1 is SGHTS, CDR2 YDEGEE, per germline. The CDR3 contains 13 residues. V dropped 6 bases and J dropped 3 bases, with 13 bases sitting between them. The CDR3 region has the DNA TGTGCCAGCACCTCCTTTGGCGTCTACGAGCAGTACTTC. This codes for CASTSFGVYEQYF.

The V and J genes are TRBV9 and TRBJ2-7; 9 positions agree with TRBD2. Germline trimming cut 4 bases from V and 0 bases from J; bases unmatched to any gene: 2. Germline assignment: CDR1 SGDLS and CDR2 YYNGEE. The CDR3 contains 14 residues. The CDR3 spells CASSTSGLSYEQYF. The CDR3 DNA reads TGTGCCAGCAGCACTAGCGGGCTCTCCTACGAGCAGTACTTC.

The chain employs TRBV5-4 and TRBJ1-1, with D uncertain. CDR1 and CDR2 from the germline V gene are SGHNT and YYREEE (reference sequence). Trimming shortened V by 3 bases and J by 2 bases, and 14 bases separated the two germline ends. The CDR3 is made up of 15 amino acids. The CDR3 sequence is CASSSLGTANTEAFF. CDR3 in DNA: TGTGCCAGCAGCTCATTAGGCACAGCCAACACTGAAGCTTTCTTT. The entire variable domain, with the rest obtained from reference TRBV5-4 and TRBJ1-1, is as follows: ETGVTQSPTHLIKTRGQQVTLRCSSQSGHNTVSWYQQALGQGPQFIFQYYREEENGRGNFPPRFSGLQFPNYSSELNVNALELDDSALYLCASSSLGTANTEAFFGQGTRLTVV.